These 8 T cell receptor beta chains were all obtained from the same sample, sequenced in a study of control samples from healthy donors and cancer patients. Only in-frame clones appear in the TCRdb table, and some are missing; sequencing was by immunoSEQ multiplex PCR. Of roughly 40,000 clones listed, 92% are singletons. The material sequenced was blood. These TCRs come from a woman aged 45-65 years in good health.

The J gene is TRBJ2-7, the V gene TRBV6-2 or TRBV6-3; D is unresolved. The germline V gene encodes CDR1 MNHEY and CDR2 SVGEGT. The CDR3 has 17 amino acids. V was pared by 1 base and J by 0 bases, with 16 bases between. The CDR3 bases are TGTGCCAGCAGTTACTTCCGTCCAGACGCCCGCTCCTACGAGCAGTACTTC. This gives the protein CASSYFRPDARSYEQYF.

The chain has TRBV29-1 and TRBJ1-1; 8 nucleotides align to TRBD1. CDR1 SQVTM and CDR2 ANQGSEA come from the germline V gene. The CDR3 covers 13 residues. Trimming removed 5 bases from V and 3 bases from J; junction bases left unmatched: 5. Here the CDR3 DNA reads TGCAGCGTTACCGACAGGGGTGACACTGAAGCTTTCTTT. Protein: CSVTDRGDTEAFF.

As regards this clone: Compared with germline, one end of the junction differs, possibly owing to a read error. The chain recombines TRBV28 with TRBJ2-7; D might be TRBD1 (5 bases). The CDR3 consists of 11 residues. CDR1 is MDHEN, CDR2 SYDVKM, per germline. DNA of the CDR3: TGTGCCAGCAGAGGGGAAGGCCCCTTACACTTC. Translated: CASRGEGPLHF.

This chain uses TRBV6-5 with TRBJ2-3, with D hard to call. Between the trimmed V and J ends, which lost 6 bases and 6 bases, there was a span of 10 bases. This CDR3 comprises 12 residues. Germline V gene data show CDR1 as MNHEY and CDR2 as SVGAGI. CDR3 sequence reads: CASRGIWDTQYF. The CDR3 DNA reads TGTGCCAGCAGGGGGATCTGGGATACGCAGTATTTT.

The chain carries TRBV28 and TRBJ2-3; possible D gene TRBD2, 5 bases. The V gene lost 5 bases and the J gene lost 2 bases, with 14 bases spanning the gap. Germline CDR1 and CDR2: MDHEN and SYDVKM. CDR3 size: 15 residues. CDR3 sequence (DNA): TGTGCCAGCAGTCCCCCCTCCGGGATCACAGATACGCAGTATTTT. This codes for CASSPPSGITDTQYF. Full variable domain (rest looked up from reference TRBV28 and TRBJ2-3): DVKVTQSSRYLVKRTGEKVFLECVQDMDHENMFWYRQDPGLGLRLIYFSYDVKMKEKGDIPEGYSVSREKKERFSLILESASTNQTSMYLCASSPPSGITDTQYFGPGTRLTVL.

V and J are TRBV7-3 and TRBJ2-7; possible D gene TRBD2, 6 bases. Trimming removed 5 bases from V and 1 base from J, with 9 bases in between. Germline V lookup: CDR1 SGHTA, CDR2 FQGTGA. This CDR3 has 13 residues. CDR3: CASSPGVSYEQYF. For the CDR3, the DNA is TGTGCCAGCAGCCCGGGAGTTTCCTACGAGCAGTACTTC. The variable domain in full, with the rest retrieved from reference TRBV7-3 and TRBJ2-7, is GAGVSQTPSNKVTEKGKYVELRCDPISGHTALYWYRQSLGQGPEFLIYFQGTGAADDSGLPNDRFFAVRPEGSVSTLKIQRTERGDSAVYLCASSPGVSYEQYFGPGTRLTVT.

The chain links TRBV11-1 to TRBJ1-6; D is uncertain. V was clipped by 6 bases and J by 8 bases, with 11 bases between them. This CDR3 is 13 amino acids long. The germline V gene encodes CDR1 SGHAT and CDR2 FQDESV (reference sequence). This chain's CDR3 is CASSLGWDSPLHF. CDR3 in DNA: TGTGCCAGCAGTTTGGGGTGGGATTCACCCCTCCACTTT.

V usage is TRBV12-3 or TRBV12-4 and J usage is TRBJ1-5; TRBD1 is a possible D gene (5 bases). V lost 5 bases and J 12 bases, leaving 14 bases between the germline ends. The CDR3 is made up of 12 amino acids. This chain's CDR3 is CASSAQGRDQHF. In DNA form, the CDR3 reads TGTGCCAGCAGTGCTCAGGGCAGAGACCAGCATTTT.